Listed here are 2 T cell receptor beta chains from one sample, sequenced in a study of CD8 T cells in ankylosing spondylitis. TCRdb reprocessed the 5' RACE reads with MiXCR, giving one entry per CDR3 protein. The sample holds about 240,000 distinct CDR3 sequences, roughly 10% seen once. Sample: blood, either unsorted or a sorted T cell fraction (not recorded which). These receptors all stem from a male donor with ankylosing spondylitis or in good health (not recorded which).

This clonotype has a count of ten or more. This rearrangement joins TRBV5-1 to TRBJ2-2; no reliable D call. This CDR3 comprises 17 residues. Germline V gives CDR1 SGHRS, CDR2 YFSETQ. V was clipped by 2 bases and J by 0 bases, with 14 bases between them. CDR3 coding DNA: TGCGCCAGCAGCTTCGGGCAGGTTCTTGCGAACACCGGGGAGCTGTTTTTT. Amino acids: CASSFGQVLANTGELFF.

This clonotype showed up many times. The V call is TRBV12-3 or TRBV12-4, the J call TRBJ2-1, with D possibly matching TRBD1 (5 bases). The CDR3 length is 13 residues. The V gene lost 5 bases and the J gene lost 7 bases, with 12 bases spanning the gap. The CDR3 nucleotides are TGTGCCAGCAGTCCTACCAGGGTGAATGAGCAGTTCTTC. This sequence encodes CASSPTRVNEQFF.